This is a list of T cell receptor beta chains from one sample in a study of T cell repertoires and HLA-DP antigens. Their cognate antigens are unknown. Clones were read by immunoSEQ multiplex PCR, and TCRdb kept only the in-frame ones, dropping some. Here the sample spans approximately 100,000 clones, roughly 86% being singletons. The sequencing sample was made of CD4+ T cells from PBMCs. These TCRs come from a man aged 45-65 years in good health and CMV-seronegative. Each CDR3 is given with its conserved first and last residue. D genes are given only for firm matches. For some rows the clone size is stated as once, few or many, or as a class when expanded; others skip it.

>TRBV5-8|-|-|TRBJ2-3
CASSWDVANTQYF
TGTGCCAGCAGCTGGGACGTGGCAAATACGCAGTATTTT
>TRBV27|-|-|TRBJ2-1
CASSFDQLAPNNEQFF
TGTGCCAGCAGTTTCGATCAGCTAGCGCCAAACAATGAGCAGTTCTTC
>TRBV6-5|-|-|TRBJ1-3
CASSTTGPSGNTIYF
TGTGCCAGCAGCACGACAGGCCCGTCTGGAAACACCATATATTTT
>TRBV15|-|-|TRBJ1-3
CATSIEMGLNPIYF
TGTGCCACCAGCATAGAGATGGGACTTAATCCCATATATTTT
>TRBV6-5|-|-|TRBJ1-1
CASSYYGRQNTEAFF
TGTGCCAGCAGTTACTATGGACGGCAAAACACTGAAGCTTTCTTT
>TRBV9|-|-|TRBJ2-5
CASITGGETQYF
TGTGCCAGCATTACAGGAGGAGAGACCCAGTACTTC
>TRBV7-8|-|TRBD1|TRBJ1-5
CASSLATGGNQPQHF
TGTGCCAGCAGCTTAGCGACAGGGGGAAACCAGCCCCAGCATTTT
>TRBV9|-|TRBD1|TRBJ2-7
CASSHTAGQGNYEQYF
TGTGCCAGCAGTCATACCGCCGGACAGGGTAACTACGAGCAGTACTTC
>TRBV6-1|few|-|TRBJ1-1
CASSRGGSEAFF
TGTGCCAGCAGTAGGGGGGGGTCTGAAGCTTTCTTT
>TRBV6-1|-|-|TRBJ1-5
CASSTPGRGGEPQHF
TGTGCCAGCAGTACCCCAGGGAGGGGAGGAGAGCCCCAGCATTTT
>TRBV7-8|-|TRBD1|TRBJ2-1
CASSNPDRAWLYNEQFF
TGTGCCAGCAGCAACCCCGACAGGGCTTGGCTTTACAATGAGCAGTTCTTC
>TRBV11-2|-|TRBD1|TRBJ2-7
CASSKDRGREQYF
TGTGCCAGCAGCAAGGACAGGGGGCGGGAGCAGTACTTC
>TRBV5-4|-|-|TRBJ2-2
CAGSGLNTGELFF
TGTGCCGGATCGGGGTTGAACACCGGGGAGCTGTTTTTT
>TRBV21-1|-|-|TRBJ2-1
CASSNLSRDEQFF
TGTGCCAGCAGCAACCTTAGCAGGGATGAGCAGTTCTTC
>TRBV9|few|TRBD2|TRBJ2-2
CASSAIAGPGTGELFF
TGTGCCAGCAGCGCTATAGCGGGACCGGGCACCGGGGAGCTGTTTTTT
>TRBV27|-|TRBD2|TRBJ2-7
CASSLIAGEQYF
TGTGCCAGCAGCCTGATAGCGGGCGAGCAGTACTTC
>TRBV29-1|-|TRBD2|TRBJ2-5
CSGGRAQETQYF
TGCAGCGGAGGGAGGGCCCAAGAGACCCAGTACTTC
>TRBV7-6|few|-|TRBJ2-2
CASRSIRETAGELFF
TGTGCCAGCAGATCCATTCGGGAGACGGCCGGGGAGCTGTTTTTT
>TRBV4-1|-|-|TRBJ1-6
CASSQELAATYNSPLHF
TGCGCCAGCAGCCAAGAGCTGGCAGCCACCTATAATTCACCCCTCCACTTT
>TRBV28|-|-|TRBJ1-1
CASRGAVNTEAFF
TGTGCCAGCAGGGGAGCCGTGAACACTGAAGCTTTCTTT
>TRBV6-1|-|TRBD1|TRBJ1-2
CASRRGQGSGYTF
TGTGCCAGCAGGCGAGGACAGGGAAGCGGCTACACCTTC
>TRBV11-2|-|-|TRBJ2-3
CASGPNFDTQYF
TGTGCCAGCGGCCCTAACTTCGATACGCAGTATTTT
>TRBV29-1|-|-|TRBJ1-1
CSVEGAMNTEAFF
TGCAGCGTTGAGGGGGCCATGAACACTGAAGCTTTCTTT
>TRBV5-4|-|-|TRBJ2-3
CASSLVLRGTQYF
TGTGCCAGCAGCTTGGTTCTGCGGGGTACGCAGTATTTT
>TRBV11-3|-|-|TRBJ2-1
CASSRPGNEQFF
TGTGCCAGCAGCCGACCAGGGAATGAGCAGTTCTTC
>TRBV2|-|-|TRBJ2-7
CATRLGSSYEQYF
TGTGCCACCAGACTAGGATCCTCCTACGAGCAGTACTTC
>TRBV18|-|TRBD1|TRBJ2-1
CASSPDLSGTGGYNEQFF
TGTGCCAGCTCACCTGATCTCTCCGGGACAGGGGGATACAATGAGCAGTTCTTC
>TRBV30|-|TRBD2|TRBJ2-1
CAWSRFAGTSVIDEQFF
TGTGCCTGGAGTAGGTTTGCCGGGACTAGTGTTATCGATGAGCAGTTCTTC
>TRBV6-5|-|-|TRBJ1-2
CASSYAKGPYGYTF
TGTGCCAGCAGTTACGCAAAGGGCCCCTATGGCTACACCTTC
>TRBV7-9|few|TRBD1|TRBJ1-1
CASSTRTGGPSMNTEAFF
TGTGCCAGCAGCACCCGGACAGGGGGCCCCTCCATGAACACTGAAGCTTTCTTT
>TRBV2|-|-|TRBJ2-7
CASSRTTLYEQYF
TGTGCCAGCAGTCGGACTACACTGTACGAGCAGTACTTC
>TRBV11-1|-|-|TRBJ2-1
CASSSSGYNEQFF
TGTGCCAGCAGCTCGAGTGGCTACAATGAGCAGTTCTTC
>TRBV14|few|-|TRBJ1-4
CASSQFGRGRGEKLFF
TGTGCCAGCAGCCAATTCGGCAGGGGCCGGGGTGAAAAACTGTTTTTT
>TRBV7-9|-|-|TRBJ1-6
CASSSGIGNSPLHF
TGTGCCAGCAGCTCGGGGATAGGTAATTCACCCCTCCACTTT
>TRBV7-2|-|-|TRBJ1-6
CASSPKGGSNSPLHF
TGTGCCAGCAGCCCCAAGGGGGGCAGTAATTCACCCCTCCACTTT
>TRBV28|-|-|TRBJ2-7
CASNTQAISYEQYF
TGTGCCAGTAATACACAGGCTATCTCCTACGAGCAGTACTTC
>TRBV6-5|-|-|TRBJ2-2
CASRETKGELFF
TGTGCCAGCAGGGAGACCAAGGGGGAGCTGTTTTTT
>TRBV6-1|-|-|TRBJ2-1
CASSEISSYNEQFF
TGTGCCAGCAGTGAAATTAGCTCCTACAATGAGCAGTTCTTC
>TRBV4-3|-|TRBD1|TRBJ2-1
CASSPRQGSIEQFF
TGCGCCAGCAGCCCCCGACAGGGCAGCATTGAGCAGTTCTTC
>TRBV7-7|-|-|TRBJ2-5
CASSFRQGGGETQYF
TGTGCTAGCAGCTTTCGACAGGGCGGGGGGGAGACCCAGTACTTC
>TRBV14|-|-|TRBJ2-2
CASSLAVNTGELFF
TGTGCCAGCAGTTTAGCGGTGAACACCGGGGAGCTGTTTTTT
>TRBV5-5|-|-|TRBJ1-5
CASSYAGNSNQPQHF
TGTGCCAGCAGCTATGCAGGGAATAGCAATCAGCCCCAGCATTTT
>TRBV7-8|-|-|TRBJ1-6
CASRAAGPRSSPLHF
TGTGCCAGCAGGGCCGCGGGGCCCCGTAGTTCACCCCTCCACTTT
>TRBV28|-|-|TRBJ2-1
CASSMTSSNEQFF
TGTGCCAGCAGCATGACTAGTTCCAATGAGCAGTTCTTC
>TRBV5-1|-|-|TRBJ2-1
CASSQTAYNEQFF
TGCGCCAGCAGCCAGACAGCTTACAATGAGCAGTTCTTC
>TRBV18|-|TRBD2|TRBJ2-1
CASSPIAGGPVEQFF
TGTGCCAGCTCACCAATAGCGGGGGGGCCGGTTGAGCAGTTCTTC
>TRBV5-1|once|TRBD2|TRBJ2-1
CASSLGLAGGEQFF
TGCGCCAGCAGCTTGGGGCTAGCGGGAGGTGAGCAGTTCTTC
>TRBV7-8|-|-|TRBJ2-7
CASSFSDYEQYF
TGTGCCAGCAGCTTTTCGGATTACGAGCAGTACTTC
>TRBV11-2|-|-|TRBJ1-2
CASSLVQTLGYGYTF
TGTGCCAGCAGCTTAGTACAGACCCTGGGCTATGGCTACACCTTC